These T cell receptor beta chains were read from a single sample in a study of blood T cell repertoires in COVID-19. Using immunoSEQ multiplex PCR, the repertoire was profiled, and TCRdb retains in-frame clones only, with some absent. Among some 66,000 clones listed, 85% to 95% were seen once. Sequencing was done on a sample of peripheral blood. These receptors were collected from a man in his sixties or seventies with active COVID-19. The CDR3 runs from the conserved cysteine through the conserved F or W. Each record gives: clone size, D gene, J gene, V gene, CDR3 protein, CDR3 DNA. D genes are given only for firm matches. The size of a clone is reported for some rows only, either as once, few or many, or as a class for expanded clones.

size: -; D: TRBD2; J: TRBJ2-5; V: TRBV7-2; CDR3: CASSLGGGQGETQYF; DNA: TGTGCCAGCAGCTTAGGCGGGGGTCAGGGAGAGACCCAGTACTTC
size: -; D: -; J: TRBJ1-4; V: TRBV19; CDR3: CASSGHTGYNEKLFF; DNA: TGTGCCAGTAGTGGCCATACAGGGTATAATGAAAAACTGTTTTTT
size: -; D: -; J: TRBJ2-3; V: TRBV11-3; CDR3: CASSLRGSTDTQYF; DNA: TGTGCCAGCAGCTTACGGGGGAGCACAGATACGCAGTATTTT
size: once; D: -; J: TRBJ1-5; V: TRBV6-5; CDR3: CASSRTVDQPQHF; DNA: TGTGCCAGCAGTAGGACAGTGGACCAGCCCCAGCATTTT
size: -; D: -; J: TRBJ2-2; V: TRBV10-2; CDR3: CANRWSGELFF; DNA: TGCGCCAACCGGTGGTCCGGGGAGCTGTTTTTT
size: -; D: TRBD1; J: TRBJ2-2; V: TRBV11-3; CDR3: CASSLGTGVGNTGELFF; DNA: TGTGCCAGCAGCTTAGGGACAGGGGTCGGTAACACCGGGGAGCTGTTTTTT
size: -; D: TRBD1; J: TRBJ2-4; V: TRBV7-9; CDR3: CASSAQGGQGIKNIQYF; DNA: TGTGCCAGCAGCGCCCAGGGGGGACAGGGAATCAAAAACATTCAGTACTTC
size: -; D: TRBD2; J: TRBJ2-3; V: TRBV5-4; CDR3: CASSLGGTSGGAQYF; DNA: TGTGCCAGCAGCTTGGGCGGGACTAGCGGGGGGGCGCAGTATTTT
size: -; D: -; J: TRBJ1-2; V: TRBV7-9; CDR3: CASSLGLQTATASYTF; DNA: TGTGCCAGCAGCTTGGGGCTCCAGACGGCTACTGCGAGCTACACCTTC
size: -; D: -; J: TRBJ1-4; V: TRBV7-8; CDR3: CVSSLSRGQGHEEKLFF; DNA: TGTGTCAGCAGCTTATCCAGGGGCCAAGGTCACGAGGAAAAACTGTTTTTT
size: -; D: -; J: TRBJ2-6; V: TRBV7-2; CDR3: CASSLVSGAGANVLTF; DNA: TGTGCCAGCAGCTTAGTATCAGGGGCCGGGGCCAACGTCCTGACTTTC
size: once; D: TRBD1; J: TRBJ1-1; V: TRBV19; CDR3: CASTPSGGADTEAFF; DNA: TGTGCCAGTACCCCATCAGGGGGCGCAGACACTGAAGCTTTCTTT
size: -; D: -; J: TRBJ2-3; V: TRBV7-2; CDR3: CASSQPGLQTDTQYF; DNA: TGTGCCAGCAGCCAACCGGGACTCCAAACAGATACGCAGTATTTT
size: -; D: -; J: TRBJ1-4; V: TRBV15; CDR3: CATSRRRDTNEKLFF; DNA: TGTGCCACCAGCAGACGCCGGGACACGAATGAAAAACTGTTTTTT
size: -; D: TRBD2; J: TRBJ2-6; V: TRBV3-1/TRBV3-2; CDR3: CASSVGGGFAGANVLTF; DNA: TGTGCCAGCAGCGTCGGCGGGGGGTTCGCTGGGGCCAACGTCCTGACTTTC
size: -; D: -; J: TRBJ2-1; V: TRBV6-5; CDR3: CASSRTASAGQFF; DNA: TGTGCCAGCAGCCGAACCGCTAGTGCGGGTCAGTTCTTC
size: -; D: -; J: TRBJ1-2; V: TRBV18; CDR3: CASSLRTESGYTF; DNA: TGTGCCAGCTCACTTCGGACAGAGAGTGGCTACACCTTC
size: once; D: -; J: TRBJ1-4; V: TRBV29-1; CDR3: CSARGAPNEKLFF; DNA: TGCAGCGCACGCGGGGCCCCTAATGAAAAACTGTTTTTT
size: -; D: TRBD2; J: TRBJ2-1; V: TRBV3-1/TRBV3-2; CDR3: CASTPGLAAEQFF; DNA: TGTGCCAGTACACCGGGACTAGCGGCCGAGCAGTTCTTC
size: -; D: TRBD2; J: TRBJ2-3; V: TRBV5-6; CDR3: CASSLPSGDLLSTDTQYF; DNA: TGTGCCAGCAGCTTACCTAGCGGGGACCTACTTAGCACAGATACGCAGTATTTT
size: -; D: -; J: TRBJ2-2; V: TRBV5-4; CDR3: CASSPGFSRSAGELFF; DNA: TGTGCCAGCAGCCCGGGATTTAGCCGGTCCGCCGGGGAGCTGTTTTTT
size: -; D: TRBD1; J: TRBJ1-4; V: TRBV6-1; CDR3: CASSVPGTGVRNEKLFF; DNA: TGTGCCAGCAGTGTACCCGGGACAGGGGTTAGAAACGAAAAACTGTTTTTT
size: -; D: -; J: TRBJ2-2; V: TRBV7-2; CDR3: CASSLGTRGADTGELFF; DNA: TGTGCCAGCAGCTTAGGGACGCGCGGGGCTGACACCGGGGAGCTGTTTTTT
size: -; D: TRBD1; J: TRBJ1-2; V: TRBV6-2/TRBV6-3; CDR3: CASSYPGQAYGYTF; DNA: TGTGCCAGCAGTTACCCGGGACAGGCCTATGGCTACACCTTC
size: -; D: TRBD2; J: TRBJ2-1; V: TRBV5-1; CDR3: CASSTSGGSYNEQFF; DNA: TGCGCCAGCAGCACCAGCGGGGGGTCCTACAATGAGCAGTTCTTC
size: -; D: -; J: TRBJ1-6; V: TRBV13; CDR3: CASSFRGNSPLHF; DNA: TGTGCCAGCAGCTTCAGGGGTAATTCACCCCTCCACTTT
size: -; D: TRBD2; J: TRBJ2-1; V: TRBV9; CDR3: CASSVIAGGAYYNEQFF; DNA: TGTGCCAGCAGCGTCATAGCGGGGGGGGCCTATTACAATGAGCAGTTCTTC
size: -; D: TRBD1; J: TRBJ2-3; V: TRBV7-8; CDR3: CASSLAPSGTADTQYF; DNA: TGTGCCAGCAGCTTAGCTCCCTCCGGGACAGCCGATACGCAGTATTTT
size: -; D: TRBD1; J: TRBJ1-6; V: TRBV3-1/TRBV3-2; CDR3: CASRPQGATYNSPLHF; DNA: TGTGCCAGCAGACCACAGGGGGCCACCTATAATTCACCCCTCCACTTT
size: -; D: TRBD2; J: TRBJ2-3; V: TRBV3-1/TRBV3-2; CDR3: CASRPRGGGADTQYF; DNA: TGTGCCAGCAGACCGCGGGGCGGGGGGGCCGACACGCAGTATTTT
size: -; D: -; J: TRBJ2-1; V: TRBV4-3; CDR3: CASSSPVGSGSYNEQFF; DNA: TGCGCCAGCAGCTCCCCGGTTGGGAGCGGGTCCTACAATGAGCAGTTCTTC
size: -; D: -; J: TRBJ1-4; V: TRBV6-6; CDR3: CASSYAQGREKLFF; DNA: TGTGCCAGCAGTTACGCCCAGGGGCGGGAAAAACTGTTTTTT
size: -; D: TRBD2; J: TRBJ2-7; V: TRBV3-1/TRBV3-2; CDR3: CASSRTFLAGRTYEQYF; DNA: TGTGCCAGCAGCCGGACCTTTCTAGCGGGCAGAACCTACGAGCAGTACTTC
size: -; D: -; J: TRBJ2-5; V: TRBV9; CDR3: CASSVLNGVGKETQYF; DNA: TGTGCCAGCAGCGTACTTAACGGGGTGGGCAAGGAGACCCAGTACTTC
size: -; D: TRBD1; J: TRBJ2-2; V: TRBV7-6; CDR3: CASSLGQGAYTGELFF; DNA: TGTGCCAGCAGTCTCGGACAGGGCGCCTACACCGGGGAGCTGTTTTTT
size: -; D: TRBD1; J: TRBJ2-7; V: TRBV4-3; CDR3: CASSQTWTGSEQYF; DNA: TGCGCCAGCAGCCAGACGTGGACAGGGAGCGAGCAGTACTTC
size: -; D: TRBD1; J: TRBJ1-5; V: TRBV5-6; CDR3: CASSLATDRGHYSNQPQHF; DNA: TGTGCCAGCAGCTTGGCCACGGACAGGGGGCATTATAGCAATCAGCCCCAGCATTTT